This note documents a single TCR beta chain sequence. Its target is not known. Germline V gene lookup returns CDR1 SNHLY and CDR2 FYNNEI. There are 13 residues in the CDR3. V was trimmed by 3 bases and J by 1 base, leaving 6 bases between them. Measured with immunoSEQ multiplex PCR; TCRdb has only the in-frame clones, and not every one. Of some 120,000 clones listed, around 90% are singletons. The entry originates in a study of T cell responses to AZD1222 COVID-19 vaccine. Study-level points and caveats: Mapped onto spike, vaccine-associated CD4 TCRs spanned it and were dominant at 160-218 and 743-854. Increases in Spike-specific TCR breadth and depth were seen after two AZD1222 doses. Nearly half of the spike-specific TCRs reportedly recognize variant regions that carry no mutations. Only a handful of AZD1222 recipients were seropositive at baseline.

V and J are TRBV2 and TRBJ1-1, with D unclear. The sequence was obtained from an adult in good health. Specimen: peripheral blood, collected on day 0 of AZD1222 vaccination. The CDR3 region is CASSEWGNTEAFF. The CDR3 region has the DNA TGTGCCAGCAGTGAGTGGGGGAACACTGAAGCTTTCTTT. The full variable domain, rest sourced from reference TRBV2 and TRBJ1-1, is EPEVTQTPSHQVTQMGQEVILRCVPISNHLYFYWYRQILGQKVEFLVSFYNNEISEKSEIFDDQFSVERPDGSNFTLKIRSTKLEDSAMYFCASSEWGNTEAFFGQGTRLTVV.